The 27 T cell receptor beta chains given below trace back to one sample, sequenced in a study of response to subunit inactivated influenza vaccine. TCRdb passed the RT-PCR reads through MiXCR, listing each CDR3 protein once. The sample lists around 500,000 distinct CDR3 sequences, 9.5% to 13% occurring once. The sequencing here drew on PBMCs from blood, taken about 40 days after vaccination. The receptors shown here come from a man aged 50 to 60 who received an inactivated influenza vaccine.

The chain combines TRBV5-1 with TRBJ2-2; either TRBD1 or TRBD2 may fit D (5 bases each). Trimming removed 0 bases from V and 1 base from J, with 13 bases in between. Germline-derived CDR1 and CDR2 are SGHRS and YFSETQ. CDR3 length: 17 amino acids. CDR3: CASSLAGRMRNTGELFF. The CDR3 bases are TGCGCCAGCAGCTTGGCGGGACGGATGAGGAACACCGGGGAGCTGTTTTTT.

The chain employs TRBV2 and TRBJ2-3; the D is unclear. Germline assignment: CDR1 SNHLY and CDR2 FYNNEI. The CDR3 runs 15 residues. Deletions cut 0 bases from V and 5 bases from J, with 12 bases between. CDR3 residues: CASSEAEGWGDTQYF. The DNA of the CDR3 is TGTGCCAGCAGTGAAGCAGAAGGGTGGGGAGATACGCAGTATTTT. The full variable domain, completed using reference TRBV2 and TRBJ2-3, is EPEVTQTPSHQVTQMGQEVILRCVPISNHLYFYWYRQILGQKVEFLVSFYNNEISEKSEIFDDQFSVERPDGSNFTLKIRSTKLEDSAMYFCASSEAEGWGDTQYFGPGTRLTVL.

This clonotype was detected ten times or more. The V and J genes are TRBV12-3 or TRBV12-4 and TRBJ2-3; perhaps TRBD1 as D (6 bases). V lost 6 bases and J lost 2, with 15 bases in between. The length of the CDR3 is 15 residues. CDR3 nucleotides: TGTGCCAGCAGGCAGAACAGGGTACTCACAGATACGCAGTATTTT. As protein: CASRQNRVLTDTQYF.

This clonotype was found many times. This rearrangement joins TRBV7-8 to TRBJ2-7, with TRBD1 as a possible D gene (6 bases). Germline values: CDR1 SGHVS, CDR2 FQNEAQ. V was cut by 2 bases and J by 3 bases, with 14 bases left in between. The CDR3 covers 15 residues. The CDR3 here is CASSLSSSRGYEQYF. The DNA for the CDR3 is TGTGCCAGCAGCTTAAGTTCCAGCAGGGGCTACGAGCAGTACTTC.

In its sample, this clonotype was seen many times. The chain combines TRBV7-2 with TRBJ2-1, with D perhaps TRBD2 (5 bases). The CDR3 spans 15 residues. The germline V gene encodes CDR1 SGHTA and CDR2 FQGNSA. The germline V and J ends were trimmed by 3 bases and 7 bases, with 16 bases remaining between them. The CDR3 spells CASSLTKNRGNEQFF. The CDR3 coding sequence is TGTGCCAGCAGCTTGACCAAAAACCGGGGTAATGAGCAGTTCTTC. Drawing the rest from reference TRBV7-2 and TRBJ2-1, the complete variable domain is GAGVSQSPSNKVTEKGKDVELRCDPISGHTALYWYRQSLGQGLEFLIYFQGNSAPDKSGLPSDRFSAERTGGSVSTLTIQRTQQEDSAVYLCASSLTKNRGNEQFFGPGTRLTVL.

The chain is built from TRBV28 and TRBJ2-3; no reliable D call. CDR3 length: 18 amino acids. V lost 3 bases and J 0 bases, leaving 19 bases between the germline ends. Germline CDR1 is MDHEN and CDR2 is SYDVKM. CDR3 in amino acids: CASSFSRVHAESTDTQYF. The DNA of the CDR3 is TGTGCCAGCAGTTTTAGTAGGGTGCACGCGGAAAGCACAGATACGCAGTATTTT.

The rearrangement uses TRBV5-6 and TRBJ1-1, with a weak D call TRBD1 (5 bases). Looked up from germline, CDR1 is SGHDT and CDR2 is YYEEEE. V was cut by 4 bases and J by 1 base, with 14 bases left in between. The CDR3 runs to 15 residues. The CDR3 coding sequence is TGTGCCAGCAGCCGAAGGAGTACAGGGAACACTGAAGCTTTCTTT. As protein: CASSRRSTGNTEAFF.

This clonotype was seen more than once but under ten times. This chain connects TRBV2 to TRBJ2-5, with TRBD2 identical over 13 bases. Germline V CDR1 and CDR2: SNHLY, FYNNEI. The CDR3 is 14 residues long. The trim removed 6 bases at V and 7 bases at J, leaving 5 bases unmatched. Here the CDR3 DNA reads TGTGCCAGCAGGGGACTAGCGGGGAGAGGGACCCAGTACTTC. Translation: CASRGLAGRGTQYF. Full variable domain (outside the CDR3, taken from reference TRBV2 and TRBJ2-5): EPEVTQTPSHQVTQMGQEVILRCVPISNHLYFYWYRQILGQKVEFLVSFYNNEISEKSEIFDDQFSVERPDGSNFTLKIRSTKLEDSAMYFCASRGLAGRGTQYFGPGTRLLVL.

This clonotype was counted at least ten times. V usage is TRBV15 and J usage is TRBJ2-4; 9 positions agree with TRBD2. V gave up 0 bases and J gave up 7 bases; unmatched junction bases: 13. Germline assignment: CDR1 LNHNV and CDR2 YYDKDF (reference sequence). The CDR3 spans 18 residues. DNA of the CDR3: TGTGCCACCAGCAGAGATCGCTTGCGGGGGGGCAAAGGGAACATTCAGTACTTC. The encoded protein is CATSRDRLRGGKGNIQYF.

Ten or more counts support this clonotype. The chain carries TRBV5-1 and TRBJ2-3; D perhaps matches TRBD2 (5 bases). This CDR3 region has 13 residues. Germline-derived CDR1 and CDR2 are SGHRS and YFSETQ. The V end was cut by 3 bases, the J end by 3 bases, with 8 bases between. The CDR3 loop is CASSSRATDTQYF. In DNA form, the CDR3 reads TGCGCCAGCAGCTCGAGGGCTACAGATACGCAGTATTTT. Supplemented by reference TRBV5-1 and TRBJ2-3, the full variable domain reads KAGVTQTPRYLIKTRGQQVTLSCSPISGHRSVSWYQQTPGQGLQFLFEYFSETQRNKGNFPGRFSGRQFSNSRSEMNVSTLELGDSALYLCASSSRATDTQYFGPGTRLTVL.

This clonotype was counted many times. An end of the junction does not agree with germline; a read error may underlie this. The rearrangement links TRBV5-1 to TRBJ2-2; D call uncertain. The CDR3 sequence is 13 residues long. Germline V CDR1 and CDR2: SGHRS, YFSETQ. The CDR3 protein is CASSPLGTGELFF. In DNA, the CDR3 is TGTGCCAGCAGTCCCCTCGGGACCGGGGAGCTGTTTTTT.

V is TRBV6-2 or TRBV6-3 and J is TRBJ2-7; 8 bases are shared with TRBD1. V lost 2 bases, J lost 5 bases, and 2 bases stayed unmatched. The CDR3 sequence is 13 residues long. From germline, CDR1 is MNHEY and CDR2 SVGEGT. This chain's CDR3 is CASSYQGANEQYF. The CDR3 DNA reads as TGTGCCAGCAGTTACCAGGGGGCCAACGAGCAGTACTTC.

This clonotype was observed a handful of times. J is TRBJ2-2 and V is TRBV25-1; 10 nucleotides match TRBD1. Germline V gene lookup returns CDR1 MGHDK and CDR2 SYGVNS. Trimming took 3 bases from V and 4 from J; bases not matched to a gene: 5. This CDR3 is 16 amino acids long. This CDR3 is CASSDRDRGRTGELFF. In nucleotides, the CDR3 is TGTGCCAGCAGTGATCGCGACAGGGGGCGCACCGGGGAGCTGTTTTTT.

Of note for this clonotype: Given a much more abundant clone one base away, this may be a read error. The chain combines TRBV6-1 with TRBJ2-7; 10 bases line up with TRBD1. Looked up from germline, CDR1 is MNHNS and CDR2 is SASEGT. This CDR3 is built from 15 residues. The junction had 9 bases not matched to a gene; V was cut back by 6 bases and J by 4 bases. The CDR3: CASSTAGQGRYEQYF. In DNA, the CDR3 is TGTGCCAGCAGCACGGCGGGACAGGGGAGGTACGAGCAGTACTTC.

The CDR3: CASSQGPRVYEQYF. CDR3 coding DNA: TGTGCCAGCAGCCAAGGTCCACGGGTTTACGAGCAGTACTTC. The chain employs TRBV3-1 and TRBJ2-7; no clear D gene. This CDR3 spans 14 amino acids. The germline V gene encodes CDR1 LGHDT and CDR2 YNNKEL (reference sequence). Trimming took off 1 base at V and 4 bases at J, with 11 bases between the two ends.

The chain uses TRBV7-2 and TRBJ1-2; no reliable D call. V was trimmed by 5 bases and J by 2 bases, leaving 9 bases between them. The CDR3 loop spans 13 amino acids. CDR1 SGHTA and CDR2 FQGNSA come from the germline V gene. CDR3 DNA sequence: TGTGCCAGCAGCCGCGACAAAAACTATGGCTACACCTTC. Amino acids: CASSRDKNYGYTF.

This clonotype was picked up a small number of times. The chain recombines TRBV7-2 with TRBJ2-1; TRBD1 aligns across 11 bases. CDR3 length equals 15 residues. Per the germline V gene, CDR1 is SGHTA and CDR2 is FQGNSA. J lost 8 bases, V lost 6 bases, and 9 bases had no gene match. CDR3 amino acids: CASRAGTGGWDEQFF. CDR3 DNA: TGTGCCAGCAGGGCCGGGACAGGGGGATGGGATGAGCAGTTCTTC.

This clonotype has a handful of counts. This sequence joins TRBV5-1 and TRBJ2-7; TRBD2 agrees at 16 bases. Germline V gene data show CDR1 as SGHRS and CDR2 as YFSETQ. This CDR3 region has 17 residues. V was pared by 3 bases and J by 1 base, with 4 bases of the junction left unmatched. CDR3 loop: CASSSGLAGGPSYEQYF. The CDR3 DNA reads as TGCGCCAGCAGCTCGGGACTAGCGGGAGGGCCATCCTACGAGCAGTACTTC.

In this sample, this clonotype turned up many times. The chain carries TRBV29-1 and TRBJ2-2; the D gene is possibly TRBD1 (5 bases). In germline, CDR1 is SQVTM, CDR2 ANQGSEA. The CDR3 has 11 residues. Trimming stripped 4 bases from V and 5 bases from J, with 5 bases between. This chain's CDR3 is CSVGQTGELFF. In DNA, the CDR3 is TGCAGCGTTGGACAGACCGGGGAGCTGTTTTTT.

The gene calls are TRBV28 and TRBJ1-5; D possibly corresponds to TRBD1 (6 bases). V lost 9 bases, J lost 0 bases, and 12 bases lay in between. Germline V gene data show CDR1 as MDHEN and CDR2 as SYDVKM. This CDR3 has 14 amino acids. CDR3 coding DNA: TGTGCCAGTTCACAGGGTTATAGCAATCAGCCCCAGCATTTT. Encoded protein: CASSQGYSNQPQHF. Filled out from reference TRBV28 and TRBJ1-5, the complete variable domain reads DVKVTQSSRYLVKRTGEKVFLECVQDMDHENMFWYRQDPGLGLRLIYFSYDVKMKEKGDIPEGYSVSREKKERFSLILESASTNQTSMYLCASSQGYSNQPQHFGDGTRLSIL.

The rearrangement links TRBV7-3 to TRBJ2-3; TRBD2 agrees at 7 bases. The CDR3 has 15 amino acids. V was clipped by 0 bases and J by 2 bases; unmatched bases: 2. Germline V gene data show CDR1 as SGHTA and CDR2 as FQGTGA. The DNA of the CDR3 is TGTGCCAGCAGCTTAACGGGAGGGATCACAGATACGCAGTATTTT. This gives the protein CASSLTGGITDTQYF.

The rearrangement joins TRBV20-1 to TRBJ2-3; D is uncertain. Germline loops: CDR1 DFQATT, CDR2 SNEGSKA (reference sequence). The V gene lost 3 bases and the J gene lost 0 bases, with 4 bases spanning the gap. The CDR3 is 12 amino acids. CDR3 in amino acids: CSARSSTDTQYF. In DNA, the CDR3 is TGCAGTGCTAGGAGCAGCACAGATACGCAGTATTTT.

The chain carries TRBV6-2 or TRBV6-3 and TRBJ2-1; TRBD2 aligns across 8 bases. The junction had 9 bases not matched to a gene; V was cut back by 6 bases and J by 5 bases. The V gene's germline CDR1 is MNHEY and CDR2 SVGEGT. The CDR3 loop spans 15 amino acids. The CDR3 region is CASRPAGVVHNEQFF. The CDR3 DNA sequence: TGTGCCAGCAGACCAGCGGGAGTGGTTCACAATGAGCAGTTCTTC.

The rearrangement joins TRBV5-6 to TRBJ2-3; D might be TRBD2 (5 bases). Germline assignment: CDR1 SGHDT and CDR2 YYEEEE. The CDR3 runs to 16 residues. The V end lost 3 bases, the J end lost 2 bases, and 16 bases lay between the germline ends. The CDR3 DNA sequence: TGTGCCAGCAGCTCAACCATCGAGGGCCTCACAGATACGCAGTATTTT. Its protein is CASSSTIEGLTDTQYF.

This chain links TRBV4-1 with TRBJ2-3, with 8 bases aligning to TRBD1. The germline V gene encodes CDR1 MGHRA and CDR2 YSYEKL. There are 16 residues in the CDR3. The V and J ends lost 0 bases and 4 bases, in that order; junction bases with no gene match: 6. The CDR3 sequence: CASSQDQSRGPDTQYF. The CDR3 DNA follows: TGCGCCAGCAGCCAAGATCAGTCCAGGGGGCCAGATACGCAGTATTTT.

This clonotype was seen repeatedly, ten times or more. The genes are TRBV14 and TRBJ2-7; TRBD2 aligns across 10 bases. Germline V lookup: CDR1 SGHDN, CDR2 FVKESK. CDR3 length: 16 residues. V was clipped by 4 bases and J by 2 bases; unmatched bases: 8. The CDR3 spells CASSRDRLAGTYEQYF. The CDR3 DNA reads as TGTGCCAGCAGCCGTGACCGACTAGCGGGTACCTACGAGCAGTACTTC.

This clonotype has just a few counts. The chain employs TRBV20-1 and TRBJ2-7; tentatively, D is TRBD1 or TRBD2 (5 bases each). Germline lookup yields CDR1 DFQATT and CDR2 SNEGSKA (reference sequence). The CDR3 extends over 15 amino acids. The germline V and J ends were trimmed by 6 bases and 5 bases, with 23 bases remaining between them. CDR3 coding DNA: TGCAGTGCCCGGGACCCTCGGAGCATTTTGAACGAGCAGTACTTC. Translating it yields CSARDPRSILNEQYF.